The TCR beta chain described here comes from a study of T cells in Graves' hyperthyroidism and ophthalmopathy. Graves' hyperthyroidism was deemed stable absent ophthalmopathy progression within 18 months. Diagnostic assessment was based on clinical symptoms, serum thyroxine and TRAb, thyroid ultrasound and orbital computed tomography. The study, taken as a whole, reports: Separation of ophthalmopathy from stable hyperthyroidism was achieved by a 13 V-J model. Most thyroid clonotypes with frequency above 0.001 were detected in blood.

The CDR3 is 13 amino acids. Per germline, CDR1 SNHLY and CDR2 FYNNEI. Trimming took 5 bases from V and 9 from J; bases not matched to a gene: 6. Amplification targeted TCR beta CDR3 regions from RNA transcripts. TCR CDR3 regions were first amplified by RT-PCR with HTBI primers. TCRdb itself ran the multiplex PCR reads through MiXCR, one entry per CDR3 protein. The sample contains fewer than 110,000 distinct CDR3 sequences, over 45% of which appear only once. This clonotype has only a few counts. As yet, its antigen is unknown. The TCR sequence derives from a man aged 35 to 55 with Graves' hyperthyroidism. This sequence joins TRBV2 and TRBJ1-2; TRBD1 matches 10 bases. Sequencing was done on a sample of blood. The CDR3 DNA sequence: TGTGCCAGCAGTTCGGGACAGGGGAGGAGCTACACCTTC. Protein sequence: CASSSGQGRSYTF.